This T cell receptor (beta chain) emerged from a study of cytomegalovirus exposure and HLA in healthy donors (dated by TCRdb to about 2017). In terms of the full investigation: In an earlier analysis of 450 to 750 of the donors, less than 350 Gb of sequence data and 100 million or so unique TCR beta sequences from 180 million or so T cells were reported. Roughly 290 gigabases of sequencing data and around 88 million unique TCR sequences made up an early release that covered about 640 HLA-typed donors. Of the roughly 390 genotyped donors, about 80% fell in the genetic ancestry cluster associated with self-reported Caucasian donors. The study aimed to test whether signatures of past pathogen exposure could be identified by cataloging public T cell receptors. Using immunosequencing, the study profiled T cell repertoires from some 670 subjects and related those repertoires to cytomegalovirus serostatus. Besides the first cohort of 500 to 700 subjects, a separate validation cohort made up of 90 to 150 different subjects was used. High-throughput TCR immunosequencing, statistical association of individual TCRs with disease status, and machine learning were combined to predict cytomegalovirus infection status. To study patterns of TCR occurrence, a later analysis re-analyzed previously published TCR beta repertoires from 700 or so donors and added high-resolution HLA genotyping. In the later analysis, no new phenotypic data were used to find candidate immune exposures; instead, reliance was placed on TCR beta sequences and their occurrence across donors. An earlier analysis of around 580 of the donors used high-throughput TCR beta sequencing to judge whether each TCR beta V gene segment behaved as functional or pseudogenic. Donor age, sex, ethnicity and CMV serostatus were compiled together with the repertoire data. A later genetic analysis took genome-wide SNP genotypes for about 65% of the 666 donors and used that subset as a discovery cohort. All discovery cohort repertoires had been generated using a single sequencing platform. Both class I and class II loci were covered by HLA typing, at four-digit resolution. The number of donors typed differed by locus, with roughly 629-640 for A, B, C, DRB1 and DQB1, around 560 for DQA1, nearly 610 for DPA1, and 472 for DPB1. Because of strong linkage in the cohort, roughly five DR-DQ haplotypes were treated as single units for association and clustering. Among about 400 genotyped donors of the cohort, an average of approximately 220,000 unique TCR beta nucleotide sequences was sequenced per donor, of which about 19% were non-productive. Broad study findings and their caveats: A few of the identified cytomegalovirus-associated TCR beta chains were confirmed in vitro to be specific for cytomegalovirus antigens. A cluster of highly shared sequence variants was judged likely to be a technical artifact of the sequencing pipeline. A further reported finding was that TCR beta sequences accurately predicted the HLA-A and HLA-B alleles for most subjects in the first cohort. Across donors, most TCR sequences were observed very rarely, whereas some public TCRs were present in many individuals. In a later analysis, the rate of TCR association differed among HLA loci, with DRB1 alleles having the most associated TCRs and HLA-C alleles having the fewest. A later analysis found that HLA-associated TCR beta chains were more clonally expanded and had lower generation probabilities than equally common non-associated chains. A later genetic analysis associated a missense DCLRE1C variant with V-gene and J-gene trimming of TCR beta chains, and an independent cohort replicated the association. Some IMGT-functional V segments, including TRBV6-2 and TRBV6-3, could not be distinguished by the 87-base-pair reads and were therefore excluded. Immune exposure information for the cohort was limited to CMV serostatus. The classifier was reported to diagnose cytomegalovirus status with high specificity and sensitivity in both the original cohort and the validation cohort. According to a later analysis, most CMV-associated TCR beta chains appeared to be HLA-restricted, and the HLA associations seemed to be driven largely by CMV exposure. Because HLA typing was missing for some donors at each locus, association tests included only the typed subset. According to a later analysis, parvovirus B19, influenza, CMV and Epstein-Barr virus appeared linked to several top co-occurrence clusters. A later analysis associated about 18,000 TCR beta sequences with specific HLA alleles at a false discovery rate of 0.05. An earlier analysis of several hundred of the donors showed that most TCR beta V segments appeared in productive rearrangements either about 87% or about 30% of the time, which broadly matched IMGT annotations. In the study, about 150 TCR beta chains were listed as associated with cytomegalovirus. Sequencing depth was assumed to be roughly uniform across donors in the presence/absence analyses, though that assumption may not hold. The cohort was sequenced for TCR beta chains only, and without alpha or paired-chain data the features that could be detected were limited. Linkage disequilibrium might explain the correlated functional status among segregating V segments, but an unknown experimental factor could not be ruled out. Strong co-occurrence of HLA alleles, especially DR and DQ, made assigning TCR associations to individual alleles difficult. The earlier analysis of some 560 of the donors excluded roughly 17 rarely observed V segments, including chromosome 9 orphons, because counts were too low. A later genetic analysis reported fewer N-insertions in productive TCRs among donors in an Asian-associated ancestry cluster than the approximately 700-donor mean. The authors suggested that the approach could potentially be generalized to other disease states and immunological phenotypes.

The germline V gene (reference sequence) specifies SEHNR as CDR1 and FQNEAQ as CDR2. The CDR3 measures 13 amino acids from cysteine to phenylalanine. The CDR3 DNA has 39 bases and is translated from base 1. Trimming removed 4 bases from V and 5 bases from J, leaving 11 bases between the germline ends. Note on this clone: No cognate antigen has been identified for it. No qualities accompany the bases; no much larger clone lies one base away.

The cohort consisted of approximately 690 healthy bone marrow donors. At the time of sampling, every cohort member was nominally healthy, though immune exposures that went unrecorded were likely present. The donor was CMV seropositive and belonged to the group of more than 250 seropositive cohort members. Every donor gave a peripheral blood sample, and the peripheral blood mononuclear cells from that sample were used for TCR beta sequencing. Genomic DNA extraction from the blood cell samples was performed with the Qiagen DNeasy Blood Extraction Kit. Library prep was done by the immunoSEQ multiplex PCR assay. For the multiplex PCR, a mixture combining 60 forward primers for TCR Vbeta segments and 13 reverse primers for TCR Jbeta segments was used. Amplification of the CDR3 region of rearranged TCR beta genes was performed with a multiplex PCR assay on genomic DNA. The amplified TCR beta libraries were sequenced on the Illumina HiSeq System as 87-base-pair reads. The original pipeline was this. In a later analysis, tens of millions of unique TCR beta chains were counted across the roughly 670 repertoires, and roughly 9.9 million of these chains were shared by at least two donors. To remove PCR and sequencing errors, raw reads were error-corrected and collapsed into unique sequences using a nearest-neighbor algorithm that merged closely related sequences. To assign V, D and J gene segments, CDR3 sequences were aligned to IMGT reference sequences. For a sequence to be retained, a match of at least six nucleotides to both a V gene segment and a J gene segment was required. Rearrangements were called productive when the CDR3 lacked stop codons and stayed in frame with V and J; all others were non-productive. Following IMGT convention, CDR3 was defined as the stretch from the second conserved V-encoded cysteine to the conserved J-encoded phenylalanine. In an earlier analysis of just under 600 of the donors, sequences lacking an unambiguous match to a single V gene segment were excluded. In an earlier analysis of approximately 610 of the donors, V segments were called functional above 56.7% productive rearrangements and were called segregating when the between-donor standard deviation exceeded 5%. A statistical classification framework was built to diagnose cytomegalovirus status from the catalog of TCR beta chain sequences. In a later analysis, V and J genes were assigned by comparing TCR nucleotide sequences against IMGT/GENE-DB human TR gene sequences. Using the TCRdist pipeline, a later analysis assigned CDR3 sequences along with most-parsimonious VDJ recombination scenarios. A later analysis defined each TCR beta chain by its CDR3 amino acid sequence plus V-gene family, and excluded reads lacking a unique V-gene family. A later analysis removed 450 to 600 highly shared, low-generation-probability nucleotide sequences to deal with suspected cross-contamination and a sequencing artifact. For each public chain, a later analysis derived a clonal expansion index from normalized ranks of inferred template counts within each repertoire. A later analysis computed generation probabilities with a VDJ recombination model fitted to out-of-frame rearrangements, and checked the results against IGoR. In a later analysis, TCR-TCR, TCR-HLA and TCR-CMV co-occurrence was scored with hypergeometric tests, and a repertoire-size bias correction was applied to TCR pairs. In a later analysis, false discovery rates were estimated by permuting HLA or CMV assignments 20 times. In a later analysis, co-occurring TCRs were grouped using DBSCAN, and TCRdist sequence similarity was added for clustering within HLA-allele-positive subsets. Co-occurrence clustering excluded repertoires with fewer than 30,000 or more than 120,000 public chains, plus five with anomalous nucleotide sharing. What TCRdb holds here is the immuneACCESS table cut down to in-frame rearrangements. Part of the clones is not present; checked against another copy, under half of the missing clones reflect an unresolved V gene, and the others are unexplained. V, J and clone size reflect that table, while D and trimming were determined from the DNA. The sample table contains approximately 120,000 clones; only one count was recorded for roughly 79% of them. The ten most abundant clones make up less than 9.5% of the sample.

The sequencing input was PBMCs. This TCR was recovered from a woman aged 50 to 60 in good health and CMV-seropositive. The receptor chain draws on TRBV7-9 and TRBJ1-1, with no confident D gene call. CDR3 reads: CASSSYTQTEAFF. The DNA sequence reads TGTGCCAGCAGCTCCTATACCCAAACTGAAGCTTTCTTT.